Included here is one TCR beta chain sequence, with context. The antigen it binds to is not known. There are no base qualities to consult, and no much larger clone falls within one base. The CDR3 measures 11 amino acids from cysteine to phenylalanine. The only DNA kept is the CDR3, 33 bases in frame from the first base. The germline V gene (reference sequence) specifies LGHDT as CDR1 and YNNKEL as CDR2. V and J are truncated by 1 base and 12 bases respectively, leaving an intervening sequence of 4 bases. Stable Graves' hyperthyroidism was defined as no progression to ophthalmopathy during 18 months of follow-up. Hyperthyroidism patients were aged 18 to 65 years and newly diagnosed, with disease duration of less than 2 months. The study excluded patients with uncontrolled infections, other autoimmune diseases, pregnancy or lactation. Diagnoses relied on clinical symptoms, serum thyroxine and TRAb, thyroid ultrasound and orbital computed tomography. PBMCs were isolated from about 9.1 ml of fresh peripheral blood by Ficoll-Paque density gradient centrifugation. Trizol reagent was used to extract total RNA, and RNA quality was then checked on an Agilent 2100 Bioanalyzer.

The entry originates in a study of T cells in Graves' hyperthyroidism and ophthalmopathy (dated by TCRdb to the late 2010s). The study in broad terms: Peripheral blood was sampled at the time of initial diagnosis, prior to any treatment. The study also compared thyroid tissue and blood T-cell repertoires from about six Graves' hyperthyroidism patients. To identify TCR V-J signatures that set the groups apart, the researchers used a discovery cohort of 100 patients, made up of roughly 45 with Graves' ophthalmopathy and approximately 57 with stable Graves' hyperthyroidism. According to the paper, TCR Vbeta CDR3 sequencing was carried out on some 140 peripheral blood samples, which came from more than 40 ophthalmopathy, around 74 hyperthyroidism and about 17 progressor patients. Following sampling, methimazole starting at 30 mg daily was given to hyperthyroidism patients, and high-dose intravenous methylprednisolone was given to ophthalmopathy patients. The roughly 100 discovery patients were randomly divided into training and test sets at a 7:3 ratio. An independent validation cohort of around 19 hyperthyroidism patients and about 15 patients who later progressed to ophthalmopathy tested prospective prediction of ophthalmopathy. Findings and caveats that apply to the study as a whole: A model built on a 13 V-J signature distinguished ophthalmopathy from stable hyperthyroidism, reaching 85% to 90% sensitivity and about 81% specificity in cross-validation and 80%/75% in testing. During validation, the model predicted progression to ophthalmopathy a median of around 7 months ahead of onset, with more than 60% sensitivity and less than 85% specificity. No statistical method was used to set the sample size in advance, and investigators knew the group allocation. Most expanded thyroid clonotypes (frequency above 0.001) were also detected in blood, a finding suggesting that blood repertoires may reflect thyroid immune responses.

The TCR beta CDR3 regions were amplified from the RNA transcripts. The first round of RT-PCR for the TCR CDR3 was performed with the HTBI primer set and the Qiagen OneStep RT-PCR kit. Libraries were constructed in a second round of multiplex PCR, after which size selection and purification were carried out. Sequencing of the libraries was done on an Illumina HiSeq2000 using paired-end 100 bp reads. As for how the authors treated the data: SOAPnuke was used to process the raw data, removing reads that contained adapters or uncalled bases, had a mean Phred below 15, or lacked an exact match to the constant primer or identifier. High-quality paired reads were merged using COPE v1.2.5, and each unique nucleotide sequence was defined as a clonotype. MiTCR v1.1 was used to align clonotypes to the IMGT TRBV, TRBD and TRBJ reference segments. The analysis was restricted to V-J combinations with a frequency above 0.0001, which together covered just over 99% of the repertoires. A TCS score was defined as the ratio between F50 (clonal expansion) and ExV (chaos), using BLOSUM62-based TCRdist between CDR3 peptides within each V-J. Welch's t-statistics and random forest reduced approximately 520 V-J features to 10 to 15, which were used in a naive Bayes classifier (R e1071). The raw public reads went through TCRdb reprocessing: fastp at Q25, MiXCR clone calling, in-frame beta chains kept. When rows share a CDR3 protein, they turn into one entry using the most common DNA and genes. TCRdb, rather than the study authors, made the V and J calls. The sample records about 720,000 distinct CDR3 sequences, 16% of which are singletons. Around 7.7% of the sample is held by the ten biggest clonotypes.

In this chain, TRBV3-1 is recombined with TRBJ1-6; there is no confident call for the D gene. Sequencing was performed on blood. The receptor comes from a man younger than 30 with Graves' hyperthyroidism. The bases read TGTGCCAGCAGCCAAGTTGGACCCCTCCACTTT. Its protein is CASSQVGPLHF.